The 30 T cell receptor beta chains reported below all come from one sample, sequenced in a study of early T cells in non-severe SARS-CoV-2 infection. From the 5' RACE reads, TCRdb called clonotypes with MiXCR, one entry per CDR3 protein. The repertoire includes approximately 49,000 distinct CDR3 sequences, 12% of them detected once, and 9.1% sits in the top ten. The sequenced material came from whole blood. Receptor source: an adult who was a healthcare worker with PCR-confirmed SARS-CoV-2 infection or an uninfected control (not recorded which).

This clonotype was seen more than once but under ten times. The chain couples TRBV12-3 or TRBV12-4 to TRBJ1-1; no clear D. CDR3 length: 14 amino acids. V gave up 3 bases and J gave up 2 bases, with 10 bases separating them. CDR3 sequence: CASSFFAGNTEAFF. The CDR3 nucleotides are TGTGCCAGCAGTTTTTTCGCGGGAAACACTGAAGCTTTCTTT.

Ten or more counts support this clonotype. The rearrangement uses TRBV3-1 and TRBJ1-1; possible D gene TRBD1, 5 bases. V dropped 0 bases and J dropped 1 base, with 15 bases sitting between them. Germline-derived CDR1 and CDR2 are LGHDT and YNNKEL (reference sequence). The CDR3 has 17 residues. Written as DNA, the CDR3 is TGTGCCAGCAGCCAAGATCGTAAGGGGCGATCGAACACTGAAGCTTTCTTT. Amino acids: CASSQDRKGRSNTEAFF.

The chain recombines TRBV18 with TRBJ2-3, with unresolved D. The CDR3 has 12 amino acids. CDR1 is KGHSH and CDR2 is LQKENI in the germline V gene. V was trimmed by 3 bases and J by 2 bases, leaving 3 bases between them. CDR3 in amino acids: CASSPPTDTQYF. DNA for the CDR3: TGTGCCAGCTCACCGCCCACAGATACGCAGTATTTT.

The chain carries TRBV28 and TRBJ2-1, with D possibly TRBD2 on 5 matching bases. The V gene lost 5 bases and the J gene lost 4 bases, with 15 bases spanning the gap. The CDR3 length is 15 residues. Germline V gene sequence: CDR1 MDHEN, CDR2 SYDVKM. The CDR3 sequence: CASSPLGRTYNEQFF. The CDR3, as DNA: TGTGCCAGCAGTCCCTTGGGCAGGACTTACAATGAGCAGTTCTTC.

CDR3 coding DNA: TGTGCCAGCAGCTTCGATAGGGGACTAGCGGGAGTCGGGCAGTTCTTC. Encoded protein: CASSFDRGLAGVGQFF. The genes are TRBV7-2 and TRBJ2-1, with 14 positions matching TRBD2. V shed 3 bases, J shed 12 bases, and the junction held 10 bases outside the gene matches. CDR1 and CDR2 (germline): SGHTA, FQGNSA. The CDR3 length is 16 residues.

This clonotype was seen at least ten times. The chain recombines TRBV6-5 with TRBJ1-2; D remains ambiguous. Germline V gene lookup returns CDR1 MNHEY and CDR2 SVGAGI. CDR3 size: 14 residues. The germline V and J ends were trimmed by 6 bases and 4 bases, with 15 bases remaining between them. This chain's CDR3 is CASSPTGPLYGYTF. CDR3 sequence (DNA): TGTGCCAGCAGCCCCACGGGCCCCCTCTATGGCTACACCTTC.

This clonotype was counted at least ten times. V usage is TRBV3-1 and J usage is TRBJ1-2; perhaps TRBD1 as D (6 bases). Germline V gives CDR1 LGHDT, CDR2 YNNKEL (reference sequence). V was clipped by 0 bases and J by 8 bases, with 19 bases between them. This CDR3 region has 16 residues. The CDR3 DNA is TGTGCCAGCAGCCAAGATTTTTTCAGGGGAAACGAGGGCTACACCTTC. Residues: CASSQDFFRGNEGYTF.

The genes are TRBV29-1 and TRBJ1-1; D ambiguous. V shed 2 bases and J shed 5 bases, with 15 bases lying between them. The germline V gene has CDR1 SQVTM and CDR2 ANQGSEA. The CDR3 contains 14 residues. Written as DNA, the CDR3 is TGCAGCGTTGAAAGGACGGCGGCGGGGACTGAAGCTTTCTTT. Translating gives CSVERTAAGTEAFF. Drawing the rest from reference TRBV29-1 and TRBJ1-1, the complete variable domain is SAVISQKPSRDICQRGTSLTIQCQVDSQVTMMFWYRQQPGQSLTLIATANQGSEATYESGFVIDKFPISRPNLTFSTLTVSNMSPEDSSIYLCSVERTAAGTEAFFGQGTRLTVV.

The table lists this clonotype with many counts. The chain joins TRBV6-1 to TRBJ2-1, with D perhaps given as TRBD1 or TRBD2 (5 bases each). Looked up from germline, CDR1 is MNHNS and CDR2 is SASEGT. The V and J ends lost 0 bases and 6 bases respectively, with 15 bases between them. This CDR3 region has 16 residues. The CDR3 sequence: CASSEAPGTIRNEQFF. The CDR3 bases are TGTGCCAGCAGTGAAGCCCCCGGGACGATCCGCAATGAGCAGTTCTTC.

This CDR3 is CASSPVHTTGALNQPQHF. In nucleotides, the CDR3 is TGTGCCAGCAGCCCCGTGCATACGACAGGAGCCCTCAATCAGCCCCAGCATTTT. V and J are TRBV14 and TRBJ1-5, with D perhaps TRBD1 (6 bases). V shed 4 bases and J shed 3 bases, with 22 bases lying between them. In germline, CDR1 is SGHDN, CDR2 FVKESK. This CDR3 contains 18 residues.

There are many counts of this clonotype. This sequence joins TRBV5-4 and TRBJ1-2; 7 bases line up with TRBD1. This CDR3 has 13 amino acids. The germline V gene encodes CDR1 SGHNT and CDR2 YYREEE (reference sequence). V lost 3 bases and J lost 3; bases outside the gene matches: 2. The CDR3 sequence: CASSYDRDYGYTF. The CDR3 DNA follows: TGTGCCAGCAGCTACGACAGGGACTATGGCTACACCTTC.

This clonotype was seen ten or more times. The V and J genes are TRBV11-2 and TRBJ2-5; 11 bases map to TRBD2. The junction had 8 bases not matched to a gene; V was cut back by 4 bases and J by 4 bases. This CDR3 region has 16 residues. Germline CDR1 SGHAT, CDR2 FQNNGV. This CDR3 reads CASSSSLGTSGETQYF. CDR3 sequence (DNA): TGTGCCAGCAGCTCCTCCTTGGGGACTAGCGGAGAGACCCAGTACTTC.

The CDR3 region has the DNA TGTGCCAGCAGCTTAGTGTACAGGGCTTACGAGCAGTACTTC. Translating it yields CASSLVYRAYEQYF. The chain carries TRBV11-2 and TRBJ2-7; a possible D gene is TRBD1 (6 bases). The CDR3 is 14 residues long. The V end lost 1 base, the J end lost 4 bases, and 11 bases lay between the germline ends. The V gene's germline CDR1 is SGHAT and CDR2 FQNNGV.

This clonotype was seen many times. The chain carries TRBV11-2 and TRBJ2-3; a possible D gene is TRBD2 (7 bases). Germline values: CDR1 SGHAT, CDR2 FQNNGV. V was cut by 4 bases and J by 0 bases, with 11 bases left in between. This CDR3 is built from 15 residues. Written as DNA, the CDR3 is TGTGCCAGCAGCTGGCGGGGGACAAGCACAGATACGCAGTATTTT. Translating gives CASSWRGTSTDTQYF.

This rearrangement joins TRBV4-1 to TRBJ2-1, with no clear D. Trimming pared 2 bases from V and 7 bases from J, leaving 6 bases between. CDR3 length: 12 residues. Germline V gives CDR1 MGHRA, CDR2 YSYEKL. The CDR3 reads CASSQIRNEQFF. CDR3 coding DNA: TGCGCCAGCAGCCAAATCCGGAATGAGCAGTTCTTC.

This chain connects TRBV7-8 to TRBJ2-7; TRBD2 aligns across 13 bases. The CDR3 has 16 amino acids. V lost 4 bases, J lost 2 bases, and 5 bases stayed unmatched. Germline V gene sequence: CDR1 SGHVS, CDR2 FQNEAQ. DNA of the CDR3: TGTGCCAGCAGCTCCCCGACTAGCGGGGGGACCTACGAGCAGTACTTC. It specifies CASSSPTSGGTYEQYF. Full variable domain (remainder filled in from reference TRBV7-8 and TRBJ2-7): GAGVSQSPRYKVAKRGQDVALRCDPISGHVSLFWYQQALGQGPEFLTYFQNEAQLDKSGLPSDRFFAERPEGSVSTLKIQRTQQEDSAVYLCASSSPTSGGTYEQYFGPGTRLTVT.

This clonotype appeared a few times. The chain links TRBV28 to TRBJ2-1, with unresolved D. Germline V gene sequence: CDR1 MDHEN, CDR2 SYDVKM. CDR3 length: 11 amino acids. V dropped 6 bases and J dropped 7 bases, with 7 bases sitting between them. For the CDR3, the DNA is TGTGCCAGCAGCCCCCGGAATGAGCAGTTCTTC. Protein product: CASSPRNEQFF.

As regards this clonotype: A much bigger clone sits one base away, suggesting this may be a read error. In this CDR3 the conserved last residue, phenylalanine or tryptophan, is missing, so a read error is likely. The V and J genes are TRBV7-9 and TRBJ1-6; D is unclear. Germline V gene sequence: CDR1 SEHNR, CDR2 FQNEAQ (reference sequence). Trimming left V 5 bases short and J 8 bases short, with 10 bases between. The CDR3 is made up of 13 amino acids. The CDR3 DNA reads as TGTGCCAGCAGCCCCCGGATTGATTCACCCCTCCACTCT. Translating it yields CASSPRIDSPLHS.

In this sample, this clonotype turned up many times. This chain joins TRBV11-2 and TRBJ2-1; 9 bases fit TRBD2. The CDR3 has 14 residues. Germline CDR1 and CDR2: SGHAT and FQNNGV. V lost 5 bases, J lost 4 bases, and 3 bases stayed unmatched. The CDR3 sequence is CASSLAGLYNEQFF. For the CDR3, the DNA is TGTGCCAGCAGCCTAGCGGGATTATACAATGAGCAGTTCTTC.

This clonotype was seen only a few times. This sequence joins TRBV4-3 and TRBJ2-7; 9 nucleotides agree with TRBD2. This CDR3 region has 15 residues. Looked up from germline, CDR1 is LGHNA and CDR2 is YSLEER. With 4 bases clipped from V and 2 bases from J, the junction kept 6 bases outside the gene matches. Here the CDR3 DNA reads TGCGCCAGCAGCCCAACCCTAGCGGGGACCTACGAGCAGTACTTC. This codes for CASSPTLAGTYEQYF.

The chain has TRBV6-6 and TRBJ1-2, with TRBD1 matching 7 bases. Germline CDR1 MNHNY, CDR2 SVGAGI (reference sequence). The V gene end was trimmed by 2 bases and the J gene end by 4 bases; junction bases not matched to a gene: 4. This CDR3 region has 14 residues. CDR3 in amino acids: CASSYETGPYGYTF. As DNA, the CDR3 is TGTGCCAGCAGTTACGAGACAGGGCCCTATGGCTACACCTTC.

The chain couples TRBV12-3 or TRBV12-4 to TRBJ2-7, with TRBD1 identical over 9 bases. The CDR3 contains 15 residues. Trimming at V came to 5 bases and at J to 1 base, leaving 6 bases not matched to a gene. CDR3 sequence (DNA): TGTGCCAGCAGTGCGACGGACAGGGGATCCTACGAGCAGTACTTC. Its protein product is CASSATDRGSYEQYF.

This clonotype was counted ten times or more. This rearrangement joins TRBV3-1 to TRBJ1-6, with 8 bases lining up with TRBD1. There are 14 residues in the CDR3. V lost 4 bases, J lost 6 bases, and 2 bases stayed unmatched. The germline V gene has CDR1 LGHDT and CDR2 YNNKEL (reference sequence). The CDR3 reads CASSPGQGNSPLHF. DNA of the CDR3: TGTGCCAGCAGCCCCGGACAGGGTAATTCACCCCTCCACTTT.

The chain joins TRBV19 to TRBJ2-2; no definite D call. The CDR3 consists of 14 residues. Trimming removed 6 bases at V and 4 bases at J, with 12 bases between. The germline CDR1 and CDR2 sequences are LNHDA and SQIVND (reference sequence). The CDR3 loop reads CASRGLSTTGELFF. The DNA of the CDR3 is TGTGCCAGTAGGGGGTTGTCAACCACCGGGGAGCTGTTTTTT.

This chain uses TRBV5-4 with TRBJ2-5; tentative D call: TRBD1 (6 bases). Trimming stripped 0 bases from V and 2 bases from J, with 20 bases between. The CDR3 sequence is 18 residues long. Germline assignment: CDR1 SGHNT and CDR2 YYREEE (reference sequence). CDR3 bases: TGTGCCAGCAGCTTGGGAGCCAGGGCAGGGGCCCGTCAAGAGACCCAGTACTTC. It is translated as CASSLGARAGARQETQYF.

The chain combines TRBV19 with TRBJ1-4, with D possibly being TRBD1 (5 bases). This CDR3 contains 16 residues. The V gene's germline CDR1 is LNHDA and CDR2 SQIVND (reference sequence). Trimming shortened V by 3 bases and J by 8 bases, and 19 bases separated the two germline ends. The CDR3 DNA is TGTGCCAGTAGTATTCCCGGACAAAACTCGGGAGAAAAACTGTTTTTT. The encoded protein is CASSIPGQNSGEKLFF. The whole variable domain, filled in from reference TRBV19 and TRBJ1-4, reads DGGITQSPKYLFRKEGQNVTLSCEQNLNHDAMYWYRQDPGQGLRLIYYSQIVNDFQKGDIAEGYSVSREKKESFPLTVTSAQKNPTAFYLCASSIPGQNSGEKLFFGSGTQLSVL.

This clonotype was seen at least ten times. V is TRBV9 and J is TRBJ1-2; D perhaps matches TRBD1 (5 bases). Germline CDR1 and CDR2: SGDLS and YYNGEE. Between the trimmed V and J ends, which lost 0 bases and 6 bases, there was a span of 15 bases. This CDR3 is built from 15 residues. The CDR3 DNA reads TGTGCCAGCAGCGTAGGTGGTTCTGGAGGGGATGGCTACACCTTC. Translation gives CASSVGGSGGDGYTF.

This clonotype has at least ten counts. The V and J genes are TRBV6-5 and TRBJ1-1, with 7 bases aligning to TRBD1. V shed 6 bases and J 2 bases; nucleotides not matched to a gene: 3. This CDR3 comprises 13 residues. Germline V gene sequence: CDR1 MNHEY, CDR2 SVGAGI. The DNA of the CDR3 is TGTGCCAGCAGCGGGACAGTTAACACTGAAGCTTTCTTT. It encodes CASSGTVNTEAFF.

This clonotype was seen at least ten times. The rearrangement joins TRBV12-3 or TRBV12-4 to TRBJ1-1; D not certain. V lost 6 bases and J lost 1, with 12 bases in between. The CDR3 consists of 14 residues. Written as DNA, the CDR3 is TGTGCCAGCAGGCGGATAGAGGGGAACACTGAAGCTTTCTTT. It encodes CASRRIEGNTEAFF.

This clonotype was detected only a few times. The J gene is TRBJ1-1, the V gene TRBV9; D not resolved. The germline CDR1 and CDR2 sequences are SGDLS and YYNGEE. Trimming took off 0 bases at V and 1 base at J, with 10 bases between the two ends. There are 15 residues in the CDR3. The CDR3 spells CASSVVDVQNTEAFF. CDR3 bases: TGTGCCAGCAGCGTAGTTGACGTCCAGAACACTGAAGCTTTCTTT.